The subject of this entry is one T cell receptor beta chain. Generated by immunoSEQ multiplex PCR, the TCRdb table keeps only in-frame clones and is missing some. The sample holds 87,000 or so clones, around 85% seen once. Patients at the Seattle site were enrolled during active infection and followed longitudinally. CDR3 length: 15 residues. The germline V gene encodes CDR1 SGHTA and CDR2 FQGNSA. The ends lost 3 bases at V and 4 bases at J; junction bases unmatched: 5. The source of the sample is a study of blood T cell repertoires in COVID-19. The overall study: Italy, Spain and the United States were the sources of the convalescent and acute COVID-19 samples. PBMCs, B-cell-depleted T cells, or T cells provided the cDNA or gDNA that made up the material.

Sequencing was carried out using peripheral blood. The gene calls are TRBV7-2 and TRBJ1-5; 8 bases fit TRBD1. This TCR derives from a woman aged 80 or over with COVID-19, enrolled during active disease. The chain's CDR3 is CASSLNGQGNQPQHF. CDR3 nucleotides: TGTGCCAGCAGCTTGAATGGACAGGGAAATCAGCCCCAGCATTTT.